A single sample gave rise to the 7 T cell receptor beta chains below, sequenced in a study of cytomegalovirus exposure and HLA in healthy donors. PCR amplification relied on 60 Vbeta primers (plus 13 Jbeta primers). The method was immunoSEQ multiplex PCR; TCRdb's version includes in-frame clones alone and lacks a portion of them. The sample yields about 180,000 clones, 77% seen once. The sample taken for sequencing was PBMCs. The receptors were gathered from a woman aged 55-69 years in good health and CMV-seropositive.

The rearrangement joins TRBV2 to TRBJ1-2; D remains unclear. V lost 6 bases, J lost 5 bases, and 22 bases lay in between. CDR1 is SNHLY and CDR2 is FYNNEI in the germline V gene. CDR3 length equals 16 residues. CDR3 in DNA: TGTGCCAGCAGCAAGCGGGCCACTAAGTTCGAGTATGGCTACACCTTC. As protein: CASSKRATKFEYGYTF.

This rearrangement joins TRBV6-1 to TRBJ2-3; 11 bases fit TRBD2. V was pared by 3 bases and J by 2 bases, with 7 bases of the junction left unmatched. CDR1 is MNHNS, CDR2 SASEGT, per germline. This CDR3 is 17 amino acids long. CDR3 bases: TGTGCCAGCAGTGACAAGGGACTAGCGGCCCTCACAGATACGCAGTATTTT. Translated: CASSDKGLAALTDTQYF.

The chain combines TRBV5-1 with TRBJ2-7; D gene ambiguous. V lost 4 bases and J lost 2, with 10 bases in between. Germline CDR1 is SGHRS and CDR2 is YFSETQ. The CDR3 extends over 13 amino acids. Written as DNA, the CDR3 is TGCGCCAGCAGCCTTGACACGACCTACGAGCAGTACTTC. This gives the protein CASSLDTTYEQYF.

The chain employs TRBV27 and TRBJ2-1, with TRBD2 matching 8 bases. The CDR3 runs 14 residues. Germline V gives CDR1 MNHEY, CDR2 SMNVEV (reference sequence). V trimming: 6 bases; J trimming: 5 bases; junction bases outside the gene matches: 6. This chain's CDR3 is CASRFSGNHNEQFF. The CDR3 DNA follows: TGTGCCAGCAGGTTTAGCGGGAACCACAATGAGCAGTTCTTC.

CDR3 sequence: CASSLEGRATNEKLFF. The CDR3 bases are TGTGCCAGCAGTTTGGAGGGGCGCGCAACTAATGAAAAACTGTTTTTT. This chain joins TRBV28 and TRBJ1-4; a possible D gene is TRBD1 (5 bases). Deletions cut 3 bases from V and 0 bases from J, with 11 bases between. The CDR3 length is 16 residues. Germline V lookup: CDR1 MDHEN, CDR2 SYDVKM.

In its sample, this clone was seen a few times. One end of the junction is discordant with germline, which a read error may explain. The chain joins TRBV10-3 to TRBJ2-6; a possible D gene is TRBD1 (5 bases). The length of the CDR3 is 13 residues. From germline, CDR1 is ENHRY and CDR2 SYGVKD. Written as DNA, the CDR3 is TGTGCCATCAGCCCCTCTGGGGCCAACGGCCTGACTTTC. It specifies CAISPSGANGLTF.

This sequence joins TRBV18 and TRBJ1-6, with TRBD1 matching 8 bases. Per the germline V gene, CDR1 is KGHSH and CDR2 is LQKENI. The CDR3 loop spans 15 amino acids. V trimming: 6 bases; J trimming: 5 bases; junction bases outside the gene matches: 6. The CDR3 nucleotides are TGTGCCAGCTCCCCTGGACAGGGCCATAATTCACCCCTCCACTTT. It yields the protein CASSPGQGHNSPLHF.